The clone carrying this TCR beta chain was observed a few times. The germline gene is not matched at one end of the junction; a read error may be the cause. Germline CDR1 KGHSH, CDR2 LQKENI. The CDR3 is made up of 16 amino acids. In building TCR beta libraries, iRepertoire HTBI primers were used together with Arm-PCR of CDR3 regions. TCRdb itself ran the multiplex PCR reads through MiXCR, one entry per CDR3 protein. Of more than 400,000 distinct CDR3 sequences listed, under 20% are singletons. This specimen comes from a study of regulatory T cells in long-lasting Graves disease. Time point given: newly diagnosed GD, antithyroid drugs for less than 3 months. The TCR library was made from RNA extracted from PBMCs. These data also formed part of another study, on T cells in Graves' hyperthyroidism and ophthalmopathy.

This TCR derives from a man aged 40-49 years with Graves disease. V usage is TRBV18 and J usage is TRBJ1-6; 9 nucleotides align to TRBD1. Material: peripheral blood mononuclear cells (PBMCs), obtained at new diagnosis, from a patient treated with antithyroid drugs. This CDR3 is CASSPPGQGVNSPLHF. The CDR3 bases are TGTGCCAGCTCCCCACCGGGACAGGGCGTAAATTCACCCCTCCACTTT. Supplemented by reference TRBV18 and TRBJ1-6, the full variable domain reads NAGVMQNPRHLVRRRGQEARLRCSPMKGHSHVYWYRQLPEEGLKFMVYLQKENIIDESGMPKERFSAEFPKEGPSILRIQQVVRGDSAAYFCASSPPGQGVNSPLHFGNGTRLTVT.